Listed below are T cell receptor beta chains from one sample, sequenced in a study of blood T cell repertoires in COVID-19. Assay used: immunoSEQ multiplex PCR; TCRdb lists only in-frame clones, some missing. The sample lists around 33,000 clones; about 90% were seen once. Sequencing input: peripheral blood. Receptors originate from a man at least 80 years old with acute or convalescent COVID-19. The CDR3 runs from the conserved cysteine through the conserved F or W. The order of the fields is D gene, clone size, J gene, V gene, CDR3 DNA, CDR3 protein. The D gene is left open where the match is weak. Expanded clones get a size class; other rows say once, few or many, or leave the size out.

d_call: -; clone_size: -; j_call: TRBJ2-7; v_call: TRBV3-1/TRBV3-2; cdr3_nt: TGTGCCAGCAGCCCCATCGGGGGAGAGCAGTACTTC; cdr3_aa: CASSPIGGEQYF
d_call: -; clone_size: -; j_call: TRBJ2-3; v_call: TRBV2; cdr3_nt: TGTGCCAGCAGTACGCTTGGGCTAGATACGCAGTATTTT; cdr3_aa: CASSTLGLDTQYF
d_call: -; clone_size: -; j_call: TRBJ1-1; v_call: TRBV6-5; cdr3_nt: TGTGCCAGCAGTTATGGTGCAGGATGGCCTGAAGCTTTCTTT; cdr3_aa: CASSYGAGWPEAFF
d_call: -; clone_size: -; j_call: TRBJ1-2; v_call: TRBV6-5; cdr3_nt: TGTGCCAGCACCCCGGGGTTTGGTGATGGCTACACCTTC; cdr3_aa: CASTPGFGDGYTF
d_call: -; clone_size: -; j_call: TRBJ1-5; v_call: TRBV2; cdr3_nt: TGTGCCAGCAGTGAGGGGGGCGGGGGCCAGCCCCAGCATTTT; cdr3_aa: CASSEGGGGQPQHF
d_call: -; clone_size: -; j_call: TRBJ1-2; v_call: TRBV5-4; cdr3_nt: TGTGCCAGCGGAGTCCTGTCAGCGCCTAACTATGGCTACACCTTC; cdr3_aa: CASGVLSAPNYGYTF
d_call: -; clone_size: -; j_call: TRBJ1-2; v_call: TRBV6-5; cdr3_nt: TGTGCCAGCAGTTACGACGCGGGCTATGGCTACACCTTC; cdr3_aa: CASSYDAGYGYTF
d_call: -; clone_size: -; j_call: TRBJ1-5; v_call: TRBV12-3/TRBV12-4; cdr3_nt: TGTGCCAGCAGCGGGACTGTGGGTCAGCCCCAGCATTTT; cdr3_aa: CASSGTVGQPQHF
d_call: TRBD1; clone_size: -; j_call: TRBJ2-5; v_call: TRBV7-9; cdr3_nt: TGTGCCAGCAGCTCCCGGGACAGGATCGAGGAGACCCAGTACTTC; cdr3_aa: CASSSRDRIEETQYF
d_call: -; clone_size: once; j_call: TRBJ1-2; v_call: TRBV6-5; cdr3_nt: TGTGCCAGCAGTCGACAGTCCTATGGCTACACCTTC; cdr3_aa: CASSRQSYGYTF
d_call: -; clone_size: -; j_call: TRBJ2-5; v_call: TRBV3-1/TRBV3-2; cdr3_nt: TGTGCCAGCAGCCTTCAACCGGGACAAGGGGGAGAGACCCAGTACTTC; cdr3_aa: CASSLQPGQGGETQYF
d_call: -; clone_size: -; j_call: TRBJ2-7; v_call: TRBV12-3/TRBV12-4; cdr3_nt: TGTGCCAGCAGTTTCCCAGGGGGGTACGAGCAGTACTTC; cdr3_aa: CASSFPGGYEQYF
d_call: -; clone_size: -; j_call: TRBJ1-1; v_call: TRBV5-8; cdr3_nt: TGTGCCAGCAGCCCGGTTATTAGGGGCGAAGCTTTCTTT; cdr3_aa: CASSPVIRGEAFF
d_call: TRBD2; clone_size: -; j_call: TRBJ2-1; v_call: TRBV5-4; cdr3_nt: TGTGCCAGCAGCTTCAAAGCGGGGAGCTACAATGAGCAGTTCTTC; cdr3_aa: CASSFKAGSYNEQFF
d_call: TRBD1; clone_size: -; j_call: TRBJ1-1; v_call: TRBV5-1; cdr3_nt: TGCGCCAGCAGCTTGGTTTCAGGGGGATATCAATTGAACACTGAAGCTTTCTTT; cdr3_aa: CASSLVSGGYQLNTEAFF
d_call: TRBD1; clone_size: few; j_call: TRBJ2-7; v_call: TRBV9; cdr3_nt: TGTGCCAGCAGCCCCACGACAGGGAGCTACGAGCAGTACTTC; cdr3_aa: CASSPTTGSYEQYF
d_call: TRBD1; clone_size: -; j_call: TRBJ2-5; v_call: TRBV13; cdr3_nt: TGTGCCAGCAGCCCGTTGACAGGGGGGAAAGAGACCCAGTACTTC; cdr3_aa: CASSPLTGGKETQYF
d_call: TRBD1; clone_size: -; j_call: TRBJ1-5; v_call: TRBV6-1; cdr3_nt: TGTGCCAGCAGTGAGTGGACAGGGGGCTATCAGCCCCAGCATTTT; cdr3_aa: CASSEWTGGYQPQHF
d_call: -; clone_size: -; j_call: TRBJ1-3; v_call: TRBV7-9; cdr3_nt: TGTGCCAGCAGTGTCTCCGGGGGGCTCTCTGGAAACACCATATATTTT; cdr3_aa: CASSVSGGLSGNTIYF
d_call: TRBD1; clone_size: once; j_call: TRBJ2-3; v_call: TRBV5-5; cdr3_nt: TGTGCCAGCACCTATACAGGGGGGAGGTCAGATACGCAGTATTTT; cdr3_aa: CASTYTGGRSDTQYF
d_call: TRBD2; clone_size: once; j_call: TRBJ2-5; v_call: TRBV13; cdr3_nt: TGTGCCAGCAGCTTATGGACTAGCGGGGACCAAGAGACCCAGTACTTC; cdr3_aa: CASSLWTSGDQETQYF
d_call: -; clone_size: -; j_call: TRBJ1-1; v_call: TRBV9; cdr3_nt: TGTGCCAGCAGCTTTAGAGTAAGTGGTGAAGCTTTCTTT; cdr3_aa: CASSFRVSGEAFF
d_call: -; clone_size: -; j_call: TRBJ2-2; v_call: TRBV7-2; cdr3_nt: TGTGCCAGCAGCTTAAGGCAGGGGGGCACCGGGGAGCTGTTTTTT; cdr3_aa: CASSLRQGGTGELFF
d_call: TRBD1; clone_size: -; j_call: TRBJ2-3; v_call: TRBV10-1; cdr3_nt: TGCGCCAGCAGTGGGGGACAGGGGGTGGATACGCAGTATTTT; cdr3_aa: CASSGGQGVDTQYF
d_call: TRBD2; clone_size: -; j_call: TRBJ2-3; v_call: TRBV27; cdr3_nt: TGTGCCAGCAGTTTATTAGCGGGGGGGCGGGATACGCAGTATTTT; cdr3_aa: CASSLLAGGRDTQYF
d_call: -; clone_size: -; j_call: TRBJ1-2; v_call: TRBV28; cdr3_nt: TGTGCCAGCAGGTCAGGGGTTGGCTACACCTTC; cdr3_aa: CASRSGVGYTF
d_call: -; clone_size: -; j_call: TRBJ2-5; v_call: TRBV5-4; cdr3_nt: TGTGCCAGCAGCTTAGGGGGGGGGCAGAGAGAGACCCAGTACTTC; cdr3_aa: CASSLGGGQRETQYF
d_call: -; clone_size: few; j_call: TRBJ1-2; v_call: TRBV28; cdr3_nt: TGTGCCAGCACCTTTCAGGGCCCTAACTATGGCTACACCTTC; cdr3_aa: CASTFQGPNYGYTF
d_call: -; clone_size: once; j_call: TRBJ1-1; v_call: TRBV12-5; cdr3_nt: TGTGCTAGTGGTTTGGCAGTGAACACTGAAGCTTTCTTT; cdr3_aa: CASGLAVNTEAFF
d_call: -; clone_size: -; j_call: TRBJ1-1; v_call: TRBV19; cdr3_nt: TGTGCCAGTAGGCAGGGAACTGAAGCTTTCTTT; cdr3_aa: CASRQGTEAFF